This is a list of T cell receptor beta chains from one sample in a study of shared clonotypes between healthy human individuals. The repertoire was sequenced with immunoSEQ multiplex PCR; TCRdb's copy has only in-frame clones and lacks some. The data contain roughly 2,300,000 clones, approximately 90% of them singletons. The sequenced material came from naive CD4+ T cells from PBMCs. The source is a man younger than 35 in good health. Some clones in this sample may be carry-over from other donors' samples. The CDR3 runs from the conserved cysteine through the conserved F or W. The D gene is left open where the match is weak. The size of a clone is reported for some rows only, either as once, few or many, or as a class for expanded clones.

D gene	CDR3 length	J gene	V gene	clone size	CDR3 DNA	CDR3 protein
NA	14	TRBJ1-1	TRBV19	once	TGTGCCAGTGAAAAAAGACACCAGAACACTGAAGCTTTCTTT	CASEKRHQNTEAFF
NA	12	TRBJ1-2	TRBV5-1	NA	TGCGCCAGCAGCTTTGCGACGAATGGCTACACCTTC	CASSFATNGYTF
NA	13	TRBJ1-1	TRBV5-1	NA	TGCGCCAGTGGGACGGGCGGGAACACTGAAGCTTTCTTT	CASGTGGNTEAFF
NA	13	TRBJ2-1	TRBV5-1	NA	TGCGCCAGCAGCTTGTTCCCGCCCGGGGAGCAGTTCTTC	CASSLFPPGEQFF
TRBD1	14	TRBJ2-1	TRBV29-1	once	TGCAGCGTTGAAGGGGGGACAGGAGCTAATGAGCAGTTCTTC	CSVEGGTGANEQFF
NA	11	TRBJ2-1	TRBV20-1	NA	TGCAGTGCTAGAGGAGAGGATGAGCAGTTCTTC	CSARGEDEQFF
NA	15	TRBJ1-1	TRBV2	NA	TGTGCCAGCAGTGTACGGGGTCTAGTAAACACTGAAGCTTTCTTT	CASSVRGLVNTEAFF
TRBD1	14	TRBJ1-4	TRBV19	NA	TGTGCCAGTAGTATGTCGGGACAGGGTGAAAAACTGTTTTTT	CASSMSGQGEKLFF
NA	14	TRBJ1-5	TRBV19	NA	TGTGCCAGTACCGCCCTCAGCGGGGACCAGCCCCAGCATTTT	CASTALSGDQPQHF
TRBD2	15	TRBJ2-5	TRBV28	NA	TGTGCCAGCAGTAGGGGGTTAGCGGGAGGGGAGACCCAGTACTTC	CASSRGLAGGETQYF
NA	15	TRBJ2-3	TRBV5-1	once	TGCGCCAGCAGCGGATCTAGCGCCGTCACAGATACGCAGTATTTT	CASSGSSAVTDTQYF
TRBD2	13	TRBJ2-1	TRBV19	NA	TGTGCCAGTAGTTTAGCGGGAGTCTATGAGCAGTTCTTC	CASSLAGVYEQFF
TRBD1	16	TRBJ1-1	TRBV28	NA	TGTGCCAGCACCTTATTCCCGGGACAGGGGTCGGCTGAAGCTTTCTTT	CASTLFPGQGSAEAFF
TRBD2	14	TRBJ2-7	TRBV6-5	NA	TGTGCCAGCAGTCCGTTAGCGGGACGCTACGAGCAGTACTTC	CASSPLAGRYEQYF
TRBD1	15	TRBJ2-7	TRBV18	NA	TGTGCCAGCTCACCCTCGACAGGGCTTACCTACGAGCAGTACTTC	CASSPSTGLTYEQYF
NA	14	TRBJ1-2	TRBV7-2	once	TGTGCCAGCAGCTTATGGCCAAGGTCTGATGGCTACACCTTC	CASSLWPRSDGYTF
NA	16	TRBJ1-2	TRBV4-1	NA	TGCGCCAGCAGCCAATCGGCGGACAGAGACCTATATGGCTACACCTTC	CASSQSADRDLYGYTF
TRBD1	17	TRBJ1-3	TRBV5-1	NA	TGCGCCAGCAGCCCATCCCAGGGGGCAGTAACTGGAAACACCATATATTTT	CASSPSQGAVTGNTIYF
NA	15	TRBJ1-3	TRBV5-6	NA	TGTGCCAGCAGCTTGTGGGCTGGCTCTGGAAACACCATATATTTT	CASSLWAGSGNTIYF
NA	17	TRBJ1-1	TRBV5-6	NA	TGTGCCAGCAGCTTGGGGGGGCGACCATTTATGAACACTGAAGCTTTCTTT	CASSLGGRPFMNTEAFF
NA	15	TRBJ2-1	TRBV9	once	TGTGCCAGCAGCGTAGCTGCCGCGGGATACAATGAGCAGTTCTTC	CASSVAAAGYNEQFF
NA	14	TRBJ2-3	TRBV25-1	NA	TGTGCCAGCAGTGCCTCAAGGGACACAGATACGCAGTATTTT	CASSASRDTDTQYF
TRBD2	16	TRBJ2-3	TRBV5-1	NA	TGCGCCTCACAAGAGGGGGCTAGCGGGAGTCTTGATACGCAGTATTTT	CASQEGASGSLDTQYF
NA	17	TRBJ1-2	TRBV5-1	NA	TGCGCCAGCAGCTTCCTCCCGGGTGGGGTTAGCTTGTATGGCTACACCTTC	CASSFLPGGVSLYGYTF
NA	16	TRBJ1-2	TRBV19	NA	TGTGCCAGTAGTATTACCAGGGGTGACTCCGGCTATGGCTACACCTTC	CASSITRGDSGYGYTF
NA	14	TRBJ1-1	TRBV7-2	NA	TGTGCCAGCACCCCCGTTTCGGGGAACACTGAAGCTTTCTTT	CASTPVSGNTEAFF
TRBD1	14	TRBJ2-3	TRBV19	NA	TGTGCCAGTAGGGACAGGGGGAAGGCAGATACGCAGTATTTT	CASRDRGKADTQYF
TRBD2	12	TRBJ2-1	TRBV28	once	TGTGCCAGCAGCAGTAGCGGGAATGAGCAGTTCTTC	CASSSSGNEQFF
NA	14	TRBJ2-5	TRBV15	once	TGTGCCACCAGCAGAGCCAGGGGTATAGAGACCCAGTACTTC	CATSRARGIETQYF
NA	15	TRBJ2-3	TRBV18	NA	TGTGCCAGCTCACCAGGGACTCTATCCACAGATACGCAGTATTTT	CASSPGTLSTDTQYF
NA	14	TRBJ2-6	TRBV7-3	NA	TGTGCCAGCAGCTTTAGCCCAGGGTCCAACGTCCTGACTTTC	CASSFSPGSNVLTF
NA	14	TRBJ1-1	TRBV11-2	NA	TGTGCCAGCAGCCCTAGAGCCTATCCCACTGAAGCTTTCTTT	CASSPRAYPTEAFF
NA	10	TRBJ2-5	TRBV30	NA	TGTGCCTGGAGTATAGAGACCCAGTACTTC	CAWSIETQYF
TRBD1	15	TRBJ1-1	TRBV6-6	NA	TGTGCCAGCAGTTACTCTGGGACAGGGAACACTGAAGCTTTCTTT	CASSYSGTGNTEAFF
NA	14	TRBJ2-7	TRBV11-2	NA	TGTGCCAGCAGCTTAGCTAGGCGCGCCTACGAGCAGTACTTC	CASSLARRAYEQYF
NA	13	TRBJ2-2	TRBV7-3	NA	TGTGCCAGCAGCTTAACGAACACCGGGGAGCTGTTTTTT	CASSLTNTGELFF
TRBD1	16	TRBJ2-2	TRBV5-4	NA	TGTGCCAGCAGCTTAGTGACAGGGGGTAGGACCGGGGAGCTGTTTTTT	CASSLVTGGRTGELFF
NA	15	TRBJ1-1	TRBV4-1	once	TGCGCCAGCAGCCAACCAAGGGCGAGGGACACTGAAGCTTTCTTT	CASSQPRARDTEAFF
NA	13	TRBJ2-7	TRBV2	NA	TGTGCCAGCAGACCGGACGGTAAATACGAGCAGTACTTC	CASRPDGKYEQYF
TRBD1	16	TRBJ2-2	TRBV7-8	NA	TGTGCCAGCAGCTTAGCGGGACAGGGGGCCGCCGGGGAGCTGTTTTTT	CASSLAGQGAAGELFF
NA	13	TRBJ2-1	TRBV29-1	NA	TGCAGCGTTTATTTGCGAGGCATTTATGAGCAGTTCTTC	CSVYLRGIYEQFF
NA	14	TRBJ1-1	TRBV7-9	NA	TGTGCCAGCAGCTTAGCAGACTGGTACACTGAAGCTTTCTTT	CASSLADWYTEAFF
NA	15	TRBJ2-1	TRBV10-1	NA	TGCGCCAGCAGTGAGTCTAACAGGGCAAACAATGAGCAGTTCTTC	CASSESNRANNEQFF
NA	15	TRBJ1-1	TRBV6-1	NA	TGTGCCAGCAGGGGGACTCATTTTGTTGCTGCTGAAGCTTTCTTT	CASRGTHFVAAEAFF
NA	14	TRBJ2-7	TRBV7-2	once	TGTGCCAGCAGCTTACTTCCCCGTTCCTACGAGCAGTACTTC	CASSLLPRSYEQYF
NA	14	TRBJ2-3	TRBV2	few	TGTGCCAGCAATCAGCGGACCCGCACAGATACGCAGTATTTT	CASNQRTRTDTQYF
TRBD2	15	TRBJ2-1	TRBV4-3	NA	TGCGCCAGCAGCCAGAGGTGGGGACTAGCGGGAGGGCAGTTCTTC	CASSQRWGLAGGQFF
NA	15	TRBJ2-3	TRBV5-1	NA	TGCGCCAGCAGCGAGGGACCGACTAGCACAGATACGCAGTATTTT	CASSEGPTSTDTQYF
TRBD1	13	TRBJ2-7	TRBV4-2	NA	TGTGCCAGCAGCCAAGAACAGGGGCTCGAGCAGTACTTC	CASSQEQGLEQYF
NA	15	TRBJ1-4	TRBV7-9	NA	TGTGCCAGCAGGGCTGGGGGGTCCCCTAATGAAAAACTGTTTTTT	CASRAGGSPNEKLFF
NA	14	TRBJ1-5	TRBV5-1	few	TGCGCCAGCAGCTGGGGGGACAGCAATCAGCCCCAGCATTTT	CASSWGDSNQPQHF
TRBD1	16	TRBJ1-2	TRBV6-5	NA	TGTGCCAGCAGTTACGGCGGGACAGGGGAAACCTATGGCTACACCTTC	CASSYGGTGETYGYTF
TRBD1	16	TRBJ2-2	TRBV25-1	NA	TGTGCCAGCAGCCAGGACAGGAAAGCGAACACCGGGGAGCTGTTTTTT	CASSQDRKANTGELFF